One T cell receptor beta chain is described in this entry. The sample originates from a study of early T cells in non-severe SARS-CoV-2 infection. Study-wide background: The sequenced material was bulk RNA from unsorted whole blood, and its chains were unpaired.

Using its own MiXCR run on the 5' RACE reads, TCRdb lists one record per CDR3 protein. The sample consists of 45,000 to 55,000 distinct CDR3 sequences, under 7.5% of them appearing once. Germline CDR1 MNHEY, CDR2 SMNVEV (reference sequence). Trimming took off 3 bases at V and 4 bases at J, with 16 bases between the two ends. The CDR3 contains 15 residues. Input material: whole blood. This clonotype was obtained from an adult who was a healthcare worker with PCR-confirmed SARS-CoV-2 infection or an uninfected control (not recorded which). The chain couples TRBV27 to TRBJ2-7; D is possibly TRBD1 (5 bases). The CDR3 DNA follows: TGTGCCAGCAGTTTTAAGGGGCCTCTTCGGTACGAGCAGTACTTC. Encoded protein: CASSFKGPLRYEQYF.